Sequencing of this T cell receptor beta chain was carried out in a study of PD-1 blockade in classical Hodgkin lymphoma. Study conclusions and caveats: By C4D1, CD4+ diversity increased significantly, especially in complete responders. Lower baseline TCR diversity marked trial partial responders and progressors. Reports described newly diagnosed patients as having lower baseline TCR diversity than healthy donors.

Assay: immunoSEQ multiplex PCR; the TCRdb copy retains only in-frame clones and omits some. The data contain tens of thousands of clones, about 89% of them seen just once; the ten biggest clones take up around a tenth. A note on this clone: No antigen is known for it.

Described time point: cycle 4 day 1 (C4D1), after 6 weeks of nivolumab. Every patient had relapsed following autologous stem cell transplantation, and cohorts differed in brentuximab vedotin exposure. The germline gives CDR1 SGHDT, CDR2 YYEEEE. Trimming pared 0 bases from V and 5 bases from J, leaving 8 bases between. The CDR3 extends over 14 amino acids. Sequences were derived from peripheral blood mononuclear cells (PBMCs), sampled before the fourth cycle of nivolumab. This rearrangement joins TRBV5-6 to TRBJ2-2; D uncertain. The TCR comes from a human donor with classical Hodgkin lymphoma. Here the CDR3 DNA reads TGTGCCAGCAGCTTGGACTTGAGTACCGGGGAGCTGTTTTTT. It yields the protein CASSLDLSTGELFF.